What follows is one T cell receptor (beta chain) and its context. Many counts were recorded for this clonotype. Its antigen target is currently unknown. No base qualities exist here, and no much larger clone lies one base off it. Amplification of TCR beta CDR3 regions was carried out from RNA transcripts. A first-round RT-PCR of the TCR CDR3 used the HTBI primer set with the Qiagen OneStep RT-PCR kit. A second multiplex PCR round built the libraries, followed by size selection and purification. Sequencing of the libraries was done on an Illumina HiSeq2000 using paired-end 100 bp reads. The authors' pipeline ran thus. SOAPnuke was used to process the raw data, with reads discarded if the reads contained adapters or uncalled bases, had a mean Phred below 15, or lacked an exact constant-primer or identifier match. High-quality paired reads were merged using COPE v1.2.5, and each unique nucleotide sequence was defined as a clonotype. Clonotypes were aligned to IMGT TRBV, TRBD and TRBJ reference segments using MiTCR v1.1. The analysis included only V-J combinations with a frequency above 0.0001, which together covered more than 98% of the repertoires. The TCS score was defined as F50 (clonal expansion) divided by E x V (chaos), with BLOSUM62-based TCRdist calculated between CDR3 peptides within each V-J. Welch's t-statistics and random forest reduced around 520 V-J features to fewer than 15, which were used in a naive Bayes classifier (R e1071). TCRdb reanalyzed the raw reads on its own, using fastp at Q25 for trimming and MiXCR for clone calling, and kept in-frame beta chains. Each entry is one CDR3 protein sequence, shown with its most common DNA and genes. These V and J calls rely on TCRdb rather than the paper's analysis. The sample includes about 270,000 distinct CDR3 sequences, with 20% to 25% observed a single time. About 30% of the sample is taken by the ten largest.

The sample comes from a study of T cells in Graves' hyperthyroidism and ophthalmopathy (dated by TCRdb to the late 2010s). As for the study more broadly: Peripheral blood samples were taken at initial diagnosis, before any treatment was given. Whether ophthalmopathy could be predicted prospectively was tested in an independent validation cohort made up of 18 to 20 hyperthyroidism patients plus 17 patients who later progressed to ophthalmopathy. The paper describes TCR Vbeta CDR3 sequencing of 130 to 150 peripheral blood samples, made up of some 42 ophthalmopathy patients, 70 to 75 hyperthyroidism patients and around 17 progressor patients. After sampling, hyperthyroidism patients received methimazole starting at 30 mg daily, and ophthalmopathy patients received high-dose intravenous methylprednisolone. Thyroid tissue and blood T-cell repertoires from several Graves' hyperthyroidism patients were also compared in the study. A discovery cohort of around 100 patients, roughly 45 with Graves' ophthalmopathy and fewer than 65 with stable Graves' hyperthyroidism, was used to find distinguishing TCR V-J signatures. The approximately 90 discovery patients were randomly split 7:3 into training and test sets.

Hyperthyroidism patients were aged 18 to 65 years and newly diagnosed, with disease duration of less than 2 months. The study excluded patients with uncontrolled infections, other autoimmune diseases, pregnancy or lactation. Diagnoses were established on the basis of clinical symptoms, serum thyroxine and TRAb, thyroid ultrasound, and orbital computed tomography. Blood from progressor patients was collected at the time of first diagnosis with hyperthyroidism, before any ophthalmopathy symptoms had appeared. PBMCs were separated from 7.5 to 10 ml of fresh peripheral blood using Ficoll-Paque density gradient centrifugation. Patients classed as progressors first received a Graves' hyperthyroidism diagnosis and then went on to develop ophthalmopathy during follow-up. Trizol reagent was used to extract total RNA, and RNA quality was then checked on an Agilent 2100 Bioanalyzer. Results the study describes overall, beyond this receptor: During validation, the model predicted progression to ophthalmopathy a median of approximately 6.5 months ahead of onset, with roughly 65% sensitivity and 72.22% specificity. Blood samples also contained most of the expanded thyroid clonotypes (frequency above 0.001), which suggests that blood repertoires may reflect thyroid immune responses. No statistical method was used to set the sample size in advance, and investigators knew the group allocation. In cross-validation, a model built on a 13 V-J signature told ophthalmopathy apart from stable hyperthyroidism with approximately 90% sensitivity and around 84% specificity, and in testing the same model reached 80%/75%.

At the junction V is shortened by 3 bases and J by 0 bases, with 9 bases in between. Counted from cysteine to phenylalanine, this CDR3 has 14 amino acids. Left in the record is the CDR3 DNA by itself, 42 bases read in frame from the first base. The TCR was taken from a man aged 40-55 years with Graves' hyperthyroidism that later progressed to Graves' ophthalmopathy. Rearrangement joined TRBV12-3 or TRBV12-4 to TRBJ2-7; tentative D gene TRBD2, with 5 bases matching. Sample: blood. The bases are TGTGCCAGCAGTTTGCAGCGGAGCTCCTACGAGCAGTACTTC. The resulting protein is CASSLQRSSYEQYF.